The 17 T cell receptor beta chains below all came from one sample that was sequenced in a study of T cell clonality in common variable immunodeficiency. No antigen has been assigned to these receptors. Study-wide results and limits: Common variable immunodeficiency TCR beta sequences reportedly had fewer deletions and N-nucleotide insertions.

Clones were read by immunoSEQ multiplex PCR, and TCRdb kept only the in-frame ones, dropping some. The table lists 15,000 to 20,000 clones, no singletons, with 2.5% to 3% in the top ten. Sequenced input: peripheral blood mononuclear cells. Source of these receptors: a human donor with common variable immunodeficiency.

This clone was observed at least ten times. The read finishes 3 residues shy of the CDR3 end, and the germline J gene is used to complete it. The chain uses TRBV7-9 and TRBJ1-1; 9 bases are shared with TRBD1. There are 14 residues in the CDR3. V was pared by 5 bases and J by 2 bases, with 3 bases of the junction left unmatched. CDR1 SEHNR and CDR2 FQNEAQ come from the germline V gene (reference sequence). CDR3 protein: CASSMGQGNTEAFF. CDR3 bases read: TGTGCCAGCAGCATGGGACAGGGAAACACTGAA.

About this clone itself: The read stops 3 residues short of the end of the CDR3; the missing end is completed from the germline J gene. This chain uses TRBV7-9 with TRBJ2-4; D unclear. The CDR3 has 15 amino acids. The germline V gene encodes CDR1 SEHNR and CDR2 FQNEAQ (reference sequence). Deletions cut 7 bases from V and 7 bases from J, with 20 bases between. The covered CDR3 bases are TGTGCCAGCACTTCCTACGTTATTGGTGAGAACATT. Translation: CASTSYVIGENI. From start to end, the CDR3 is CASTSYVIGENIQYF.

This clone has a count of ten or more. With the read ending 3 residues before the CDR3 end, the germline J gene is used to fill in that end. V and J are TRBV19 and TRBJ2-2, with TRBD1 identical over 7 bases. There are 13 residues in the CDR3. Germline assignment: CDR1 LNHDA and CDR2 SQIVND (reference sequence). V lost 9 bases, J lost 0 bases, and 1 base stayed unmatched. The part of the CDR3 DNA that was read is TGTGCCAGCGGGACAGCGAACACCGGGGAG. It is translated as CASGTANTGE. The entire CDR3 is CASGTANTGELFF.

This clone showed up many times. From the germline J gene comes the end of the CDR3, since the read stops 3 residues before it. The V gene is TRBV18, the J gene TRBJ1-1; D gene unclear. CDR3 length equals 13 residues. The V end lost 4 bases, the J end lost 3 bases, and 9 bases lay between the germline ends. The germline gives CDR1 KGHSH, CDR2 LQKENI. The CDR3 DNA, read in part, is TGTGCCAGCTCACGGGAGCGGGACACTGAA. This codes for CASSRERDTE. The CDR3 reads in full as CASSRERDTEAFF.

As regards this clone: The read ends 3 residues early relative to the CDR3; the germline J gene fills the gap. This sequence joins TRBV2 and TRBJ1-6; 7 bases line up with TRBD1. V lost 10 bases, J lost 0 bases, and 9 bases stayed unmatched. This CDR3 region has 16 residues. Germline V CDR1 and CDR2: SNHLY, FYNNEI. The CDR3 loop reads CATGRDRSSYNSPLHF. The part of the CDR3 DNA that was read is TGTGCCACCGGACGGGACAGAAGCTCCTATAATTCACCC.

This clone was detected ten times or more. The observed sequence ends 3 residues before the CDR3 terminus, with the missing tail filled in from the germline J gene. This chain connects TRBV28 to TRBJ2-7, with TRBD1 matching 10 bases. Germline lookup yields CDR1 MDHEN and CDR2 SYDVKM. The CDR3 is 14 amino acids. V shed 10 bases and J 3 bases; nucleotides not matched to a gene: 9. The CDR3 spells CATLLGDRGYEQYF. The DNA read from the CDR3 is TGTGCCACCCTCCTAGGGGACAGGGGCTACGAG. The full variable domain, rest sourced from reference TRBV28 and TRBJ2-7, is DVKVTQSSRYLVKRTGEKVFLECVQDMDHENMFWYRQDPGLGLRLIYFSYDVKMKEKGDIPEGYSVSREKKERFSLILESASTNQTSMYLCATLLGDRGYEQYFGPGTRLTVT.

This clone was seen many times. From the germline J gene comes the end of the CDR3, since the read stops 3 residues before it. The genes are TRBV4-2 and TRBJ2-5; no firm D call. Germline lookup yields CDR1 LGHNA and CDR2 YNFKEQ. This CDR3 comprises 13 residues. The germline V and J ends were trimmed by 3 bases and 5 bases, with 10 bases remaining between them. The CDR3 loop reads CASSQKIRETQYF. The CDR3 DNA, read in part, is TGTGCCAGCAGCCAGAAGATCCGGGAGACC.

In this sample, this clone turned up many times. The observed sequence ends 3 residues before the CDR3 terminus, with the missing tail filled in from the germline J gene. This chain links TRBV14 with TRBJ1-1, with TRBD1 matching 11 bases. Germline CDR1 SGHDN, CDR2 FVKESK. Germline trimming cut 3 bases from V and 4 bases from J; bases unmatched to any gene: 16. The CDR3 spans 19 residues. The chain's CDR3 is CASSQFWLRDRGKVTEAFF. CDR3 DNA (partial): TGTGCCAGCAGCCAGTTTTGGCTGCGGGACAGGGGGAAGGTCACTGAA.

The table lists this clone with many counts. Read coverage stops 3 residues before the CDR3 terminus; the germline J gene supplies the remainder. The same CDR3 can be traced to other DNA sequences in this sample. The rearrangement uses TRBV5-5 and TRBJ2-7; 9 bases map to TRBD1. There are 14 residues in the CDR3. J gave up 4 bases and V 0 bases, and 2 bases lay outside the gene matches. Per the germline V gene, CDR1 is SGHKS and CDR2 is YYEKEE (reference sequence). The CDR3 bases that were read are TGTGCCAGCAGCTTGGGACAGGGGGTGTACGAG. Amino acid sequence: CASSLGQGVYE. The complete CDR3 reads CASSLGQGVYEQYF.

In this sample, this clone turned up many times. The read stops 3 residues short of the end of the CDR3; the missing end is completed from the germline J gene. The sample contains more than one DNA sequence encoding this CDR3. The chain links TRBV18 to TRBJ2-2; 8 bases match TRBD1. Germline V lookup: CDR1 KGHSH, CDR2 LQKENI. V gave up 3 bases and J gave up 5 bases; unmatched junction bases: 2. The length of the CDR3 is 14 residues. CDR3 DNA (partial): TGTGCCAGCTCACCTGGACAGGGAACCGGGGAG. Its translation: CASSPGQGTGE. The CDR3, in full, reads CASSPGQGTGELFF.

This clone has only a few counts. The read ends 3 residues early relative to the CDR3; the germline J gene fills the gap. V is TRBV20-1 and J is TRBJ1-3, with 8 bases lining up with TRBD1. CDR3 size: 13 residues. The germline V gene has CDR1 DFQATT and CDR2 SNEGSKA (reference sequence). V lost 6 bases to trimming and J lost 6 bases; unmatched junction nucleotides: 7. This CDR3 reads CSAGDRGENTIYF. The CDR3 bases that were read are TGCAGTGCCGGAGACAGGGGTGAAAACACC.

By frequency in the sample, this clone is medium-sized. The read is 3 residues too short to cover the CDR3 end, so that end is filled in from the germline J gene. This chain links TRBV5-1 with TRBJ1-2; D is unclear. This CDR3 has 14 amino acids. Germline V gene lookup returns CDR1 SGHRS and CDR2 YFSETQ. V was trimmed by 3 bases and J by 2 bases, leaving 11 bases between them. CDR3 DNA, as far as it was read: TGCGCCAGCAGCTCCGAGCTAGGAAACTATGGC. It is translated as CASSSELGNYG. From start to end, the CDR3 is CASSSELGNYGYTF.

A note on this clone: From the germline J gene comes the end of the CDR3, since the read stops 3 residues before it. The rearrangement links TRBV7-9 to TRBJ1-1; no clear D gene. Per the germline V gene, CDR1 is SEHNR and CDR2 is FQNEAQ (reference sequence). The V gene lost 6 bases and the J gene lost 0 bases, with 8 bases spanning the gap. The CDR3 is 13 residues long. The CDR3 reads CASRGLLNTEAFF. CDR3 bases read: TGTGCCAGCAGAGGGCTGTTGAACACTGAA. The full variable domain, in which reference TRBV7-9 and TRBJ1-1 provide the parts outside the CDR3, is DTGVSQNPRHKITKRGQNVTFRCDPISEHNRLYWYRQTLGQGPEFLTYFQNEAQLEKSRLLSDRFSAERPKGSFSTLEIQRTEQGDSAMYLCASRGLLNTEAFFGQGTRLTVV.

This clone appeared many times. The CDR3 extends 3 residues past the end of the read, so its final part is completed from the germline J gene. J is TRBJ2-3 and V is TRBV19; tentative D call: TRBD2 (6 bases). The germline CDR1 and CDR2 sequences are LNHDA and SQIVND (reference sequence). V gave up 4 bases and J gave up 2 bases, with 10 bases separating them. The CDR3 contains 14 residues. Incomplete CDR3 DNA: TGTGCCAGTAGTAGCGGGGCCCACACAGATACG. It is translated as CASSSGAHTDT. The complete CDR3 reads CASSSGAHTDTQYF. Combining the CDR3 with reference TRBV19 and TRBJ2-3 gives the whole variable domain DGGITQSPKYLFRKEGQNVTLSCEQNLNHDAMYWYRQDPGQGLRLIYYSQIVNDFQKGDIAEGYSVSREKKESFPLTVTSAQKNPTAFYLCASSSGAHTDTQYFGPGTRLTVL.

This clone was picked up many times. The sample contains more than one DNA sequence encoding this CDR3. The covered CDR3 bases are TGCGCCAGCAGCCAAGGGCCCGGACAGGTGTACGAG. Its protein is CASSQGPGQVYE. From start to end, the CDR3 is CASSQGPGQVYEQYF. The J gene is TRBJ2-7, the V gene TRBV4-1; 7 nucleotides line up with TRBD1. The read finishes 3 residues shy of the CDR3 end, and the germline J gene is used to complete it. Germline lookup yields CDR1 MGHRA and CDR2 YSYEKL. V was clipped by 1 base and J by 4 bases; unmatched bases: 7. There are 15 residues in the CDR3.

This clone occurred many times. The CDR3 end is not reached by the read, which stops 3 residues before it; the germline J gene fills it in. This chain connects TRBV19 to TRBJ2-1; 10 nucleotides match TRBD1. V lost 10 bases to trimming and J lost 6 bases; unmatched junction nucleotides: 9. The CDR3 has 14 residues. Per germline, CDR1 LNHDA and CDR2 SQIVND (reference sequence). CDR3 DNA (partial): TGTGCCACGAGACCGGGACAGGGGCTCAATGAG. Its translation is CATRPGQGLNE. The entire CDR3 is CATRPGQGLNEQFF.

Judged by abundance, this clone is medium-sized. From the germline J gene comes the end of the CDR3, since the read stops 3 residues before it. The chain combines TRBV20-1 with TRBJ2-7; TRBD2 matches 10 bases. The CDR3 is 15 residues long. Trimming took 5 bases from V and 5 from J; bases not matched to a gene: 12. Germline CDR1 is DFQATT and CDR2 is SNEGSKA (reference sequence). The CDR3 reads CSAHETSGSTHEQYF. CDR3 DNA, as far as it was read: TGCAGTGCTCATGAGACTAGCGGGTCCACCCACGAG.